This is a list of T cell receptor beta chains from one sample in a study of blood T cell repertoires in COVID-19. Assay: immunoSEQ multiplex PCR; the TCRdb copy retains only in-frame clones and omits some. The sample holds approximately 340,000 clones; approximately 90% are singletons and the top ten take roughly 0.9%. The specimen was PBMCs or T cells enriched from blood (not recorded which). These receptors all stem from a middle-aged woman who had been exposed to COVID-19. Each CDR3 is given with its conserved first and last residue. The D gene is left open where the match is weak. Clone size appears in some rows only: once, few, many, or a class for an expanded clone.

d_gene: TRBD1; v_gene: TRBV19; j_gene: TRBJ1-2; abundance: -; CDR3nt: TGTGCCAGTAGTATGCCGACAGGGGGCCACTATGGCTACACCTTC; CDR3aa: CASSMPTGGHYGYTF
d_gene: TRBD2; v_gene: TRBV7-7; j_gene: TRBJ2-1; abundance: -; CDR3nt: TGTGCTAGCAGCTTAGGGCTAGCGGGAGCCTACAATGAGCAGTTCTTC; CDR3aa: CASSLGLAGAYNEQFF
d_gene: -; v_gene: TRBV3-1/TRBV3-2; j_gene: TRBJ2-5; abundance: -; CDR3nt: TGTGCCATAGGAAAGGGGGGGCTACAAGAGACCCAGTACTTC; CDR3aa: CAIGKGGLQETQYF
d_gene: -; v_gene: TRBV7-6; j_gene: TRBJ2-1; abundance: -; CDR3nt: TGTGCCAGCAGCTTAGCGTATAGCTCCTACAATGAGCAGTTCTTC; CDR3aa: CASSLAYSSYNEQFF
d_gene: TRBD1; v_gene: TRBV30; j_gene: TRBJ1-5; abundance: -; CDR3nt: TGTGCCTGCAGCCGGGACAGAAATCAGCCCCAGCATTTT; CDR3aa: CACSRDRNQPQHF
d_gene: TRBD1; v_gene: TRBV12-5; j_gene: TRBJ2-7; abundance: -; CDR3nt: TGTGCTAGTGGGATGACAGGGAAAGGGTTAGGTTACTACGAGCAGTACTTC; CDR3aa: CASGMTGKGLGYYEQYF
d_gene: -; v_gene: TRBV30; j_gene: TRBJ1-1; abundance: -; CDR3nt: TGTGCCTGGAGTTTTGCCCGGACAGTTATGAACACTGAAGCTTTCTTT; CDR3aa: CAWSFARTVMNTEAFF
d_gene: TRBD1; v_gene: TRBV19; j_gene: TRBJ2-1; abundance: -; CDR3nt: TGTGCCAGTAGGGGGACAGGCGGCAATGAGCAGTTCTTC; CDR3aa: CASRGTGGNEQFF
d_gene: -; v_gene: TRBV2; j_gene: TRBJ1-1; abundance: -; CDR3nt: TGTGCCAGCAGTGACTCAGGTGGGAACACTGAAGCTTTCTTT; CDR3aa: CASSDSGGNTEAFF
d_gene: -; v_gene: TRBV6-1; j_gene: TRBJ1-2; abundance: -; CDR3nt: TGTGCCAGCAGTGAGGGACACTTCACCTATGGCTACACCTTC; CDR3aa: CASSEGHFTYGYTF
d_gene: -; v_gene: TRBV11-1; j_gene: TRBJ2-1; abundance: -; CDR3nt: TGTGCCAGCAGCCGGGACTGGACGGCGAATGAGCAGTTCTTC; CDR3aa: CASSRDWTANEQFF
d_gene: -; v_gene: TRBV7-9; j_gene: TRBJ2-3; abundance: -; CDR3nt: TGTGCCAGCAGCAAAATAACAGGGCACCCCACAGATACGCAGTATTTT; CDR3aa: CASSKITGHPTDTQYF
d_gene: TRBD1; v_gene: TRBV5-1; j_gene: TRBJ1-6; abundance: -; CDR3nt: TGCGCCAGCAGCACCGGACAGGGCGGACATTCACCCCTCCACTTT; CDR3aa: CASSTGQGGHSPLHF
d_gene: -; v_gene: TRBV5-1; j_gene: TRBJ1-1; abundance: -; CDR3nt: TGCGCCAGCAGCTTAGAGACAGGGAACACTGAAGCTTTCTTT; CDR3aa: CASSLETGNTEAFF
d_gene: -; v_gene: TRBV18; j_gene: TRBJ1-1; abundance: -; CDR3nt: TGTGCCAGCTCACCAATCAGGGAAACTGAAGCTTTCTTT; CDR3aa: CASSPIRETEAFF
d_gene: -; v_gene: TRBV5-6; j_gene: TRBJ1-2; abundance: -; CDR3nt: TGTGCCAGCAGCTTGAGATCGAGGGTTAACTATGGCTACACCTTC; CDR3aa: CASSLRSRVNYGYTF
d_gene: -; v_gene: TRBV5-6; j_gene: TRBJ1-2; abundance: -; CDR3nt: TGTGCCAGCAGCTTGAAGGGGGAGTTGGGCTACACCTTC; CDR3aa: CASSLKGELGYTF
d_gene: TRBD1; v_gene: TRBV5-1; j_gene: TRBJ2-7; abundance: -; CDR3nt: TGCGCCAGCAACGACAGGGGGCCCTCCGAGCAGTACTTC; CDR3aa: CASNDRGPSEQYF
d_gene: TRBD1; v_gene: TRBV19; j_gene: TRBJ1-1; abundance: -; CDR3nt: TGTGCCAGTAGTCGACAGGGCCTGAACACTGAAGCTTTCTTT; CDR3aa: CASSRQGLNTEAFF
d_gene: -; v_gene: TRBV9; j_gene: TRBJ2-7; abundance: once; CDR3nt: TGTGCCAGCAGCGTAGTGGCAGGGGCTCTCGAGCAGTACTTC; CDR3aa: CASSVVAGALEQYF